The 8 T cell receptor beta chains presented below share a single source sample, sequenced in a study of T cells after yellow fever vaccination. TCRdb re-called the 5' RACE reads with MiXCR, one entry per CDR3 protein. Of 500,000 to 650,000 distinct CDR3 sequences listed, about a sixth are singletons. The sequencing used PBMCs, collected 5 days after the first yellow fever vaccination. Every receptor here comes from a man between 18 and 29 years old who received the YFV17D yellow fever vaccine.

This clonotype was observed many times. CDR3 in DNA: TGTGCCAGCAGCCGACTAGAGGGACAAGAGACCCAGTACTTC. Residues: CASSRLEGQETQYF. This chain connects TRBV3-1 to TRBJ2-5; maybe TRBD2 (6 bases). Germline lookup yields CDR1 LGHDT and CDR2 YNNKEL (reference sequence). There are 14 residues in the CDR3. V lost 4 bases, J lost 2 bases, and 11 bases lay in between.

The genes are TRBV11-2 and TRBJ2-1; D call uncertain. The CDR3 contains 18 residues. Trimming removed 8 bases from V and 3 bases from J, with 26 bases in between. The germline gives CDR1 SGHAT, CDR2 FQNNGV. CDR3 residues: CASGHLEGLRLGYNEQFF. CDR3 DNA: TGTGCCAGCGGGCACTTGGAAGGCCTTCGTTTGGGCTACAATGAGCAGTTCTTC.

This clonotype was recorded a few times. The V call is TRBV29-1, the J call TRBJ2-3; 9 nucleotides match TRBD2. Germline V gives CDR1 SQVTM, CDR2 ANQGSEA. J lost 5 bases, V lost 7 bases, and 10 bases had no gene match. CDR3 size: 14 residues. CDR3 sequence (DNA): TGCAGCGCCCAGGCGGGGGGGTTTGGAGATACGCAGTATTTT. Encoded protein: CSAQAGGFGDTQYF.

This clonotype was detected a few times. The rearrangement joins TRBV20-1 to TRBJ2-1, with 11 bases identical to TRBD2. The CDR3 covers 15 residues. The V and J ends lost 1 base and 6 bases, in that order; junction bases with no gene match: 5. Germline CDR1 reads DFQATT; CDR2 reads SNEGSKA (reference sequence). CDR3 in amino acids: CSARVAGGLLNEQFF. As DNA, the CDR3 is TGCAGTGCTAGAGTAGCGGGGGGGCTTCTCAATGAGCAGTTCTTC.

In its sample, this clonotype was seen a few times. The chain employs TRBV4-1 and TRBJ1-4; D is perhaps TRBD1 (5 bases). The CDR3 loop spans 12 amino acids. Germline values: CDR1 MGHRA, CDR2 YSYEKL. V was shortened by 0 bases and J by 14 bases, with 10 bases between the two germline ends. CDR3 nucleotides: TGCGCCAGCAGCCAAGATCCCCAGGGCCTGTTTTTT. This codes for CASSQDPQGLFF.

The chain uses TRBV24-1 and TRBJ2-1; the D is unclear. CDR1 KGHDR and CDR2 SFDVKD come from the germline V gene. V lost 4 bases and J lost 8, with 11 bases in between. The CDR3 is 13 residues long. The CDR3: CATSEPSTHEQFF. The CDR3 nucleotides read TGTGCCACCAGTGAGCCATCCACCCATGAGCAGTTCTTC.

This clonotype was detected only a few times. The rearrangement links TRBV3-1 to TRBJ2-1; no clear D. CDR3 length equals 16 residues. The ends were cut back, 3 bases at V and 8 bases at J, with 20 bases in the middle. CDR1 and CDR2 from the germline V gene are LGHDT and YNNKEL (reference sequence). CDR3 coding DNA: TGTGCCAGCAGCCACCCAAGCGCTCCCGGTGGCTATGAGCAGTTCTTC. It encodes CASSHPSAPGGYEQFF.

This chain uses TRBV7-7 with TRBJ2-7, with TRBD1 matching 10 bases. The ends lost 5 bases at V and 0 bases at J; junction bases unmatched: 4. Looked up from germline, CDR1 is SSHAT and CDR2 is FNYEAQ (reference sequence). The CDR3 consists of 15 residues. CDR3 in DNA: TGTGCCAGCAGCCCTCGGACAGGGGGCTCCTACGAGCAGTACTTC. Protein: CASSPRTGGSYEQYF.